The clone carrying this TCR beta chain showed up just a few times. The CDR3 is 12 residues long. Trimming took 5 bases from V and 0 from J, leaving 5 bases between them. Germline values: CDR1 SGHTA, CDR2 FQGNSA. This sample was included in a study of spatial heterogeneity in lung cancer. The library protocol tagged each TCR cDNA with a unique molecular identifier. One entry per CDR3 protein results from TCRdb running MiXCR on the 5' RACE reads. The sample carries about 85,000 distinct CDR3 sequences, under 25% recorded once. This sample's time point: sample taken at primary tumor resection. The sequenced material consisted of unsorted whole RNA from tumor, nontumor lung or frozen PBMC.

The TCR originated in a male donor with early-stage non-small cell lung cancer. This sequence joins TRBV7-2 and TRBJ2-7; D not resolved. The specimen comprised PBMCs, sampled at surgery. The DNA of the CDR3 is TGTGCCAGCAGCGCTACCTCCTACGAGCAGTACTTC. Encoded protein: CASSATSYEQYF.